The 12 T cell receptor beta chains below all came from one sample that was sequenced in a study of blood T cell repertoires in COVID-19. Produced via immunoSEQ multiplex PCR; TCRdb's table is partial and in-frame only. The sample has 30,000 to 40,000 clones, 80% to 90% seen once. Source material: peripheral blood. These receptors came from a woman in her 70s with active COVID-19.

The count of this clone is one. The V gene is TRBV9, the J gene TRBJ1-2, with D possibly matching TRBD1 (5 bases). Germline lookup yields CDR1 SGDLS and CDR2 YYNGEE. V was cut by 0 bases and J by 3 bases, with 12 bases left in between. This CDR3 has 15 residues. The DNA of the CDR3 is TGTGCCAGCAGCGTAGATGAAGGGGTTCACTATGGCTACACCTTC. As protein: CASSVDEGVHYGYTF.

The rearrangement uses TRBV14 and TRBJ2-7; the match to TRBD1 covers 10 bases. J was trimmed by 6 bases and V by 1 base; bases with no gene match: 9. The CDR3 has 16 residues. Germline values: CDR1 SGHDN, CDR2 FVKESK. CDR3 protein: CASSQVAGTGVSEQYF. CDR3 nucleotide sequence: TGTGCCAGCAGCCAAGTAGCCGGGACAGGGGTCAGCGAGCAGTACTTC.

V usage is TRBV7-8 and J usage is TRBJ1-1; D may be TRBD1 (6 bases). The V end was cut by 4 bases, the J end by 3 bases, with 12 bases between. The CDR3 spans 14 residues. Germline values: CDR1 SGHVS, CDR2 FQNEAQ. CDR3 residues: CASSSQGRDTEAFF. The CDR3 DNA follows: TGTGCCAGCAGCTCACAGGGAAGGGACACTGAAGCTTTCTTT.

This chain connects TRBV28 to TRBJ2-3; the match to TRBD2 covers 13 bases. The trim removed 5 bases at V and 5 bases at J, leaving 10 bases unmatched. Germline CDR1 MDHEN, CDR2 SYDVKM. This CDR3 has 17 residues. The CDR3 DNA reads TGTGCCAGCAGTATCCCCGGACTAGCGGGGGACAAAGATACGCAGTATTTT. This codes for CASSIPGLAGDKDTQYF.

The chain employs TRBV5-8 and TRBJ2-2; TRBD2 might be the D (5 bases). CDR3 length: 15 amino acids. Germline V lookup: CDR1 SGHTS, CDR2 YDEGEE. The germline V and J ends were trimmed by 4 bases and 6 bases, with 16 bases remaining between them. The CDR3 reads CASSHVAQRAGELFF. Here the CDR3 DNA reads TGTGCCAGCAGCCACGTAGCGCAAAGGGCCGGGGAGCTGTTTTTT. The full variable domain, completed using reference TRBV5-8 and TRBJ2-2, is EAGVTQSPTHLIKTRGQQATLRCSPISGHTSVYWYQQALGLGLQFLLWYDEGEERNRGNFPPRFSGRQFPNYSSELNVNALELEDSALYLCASSHVAQRAGELFFGEGSRLTVL.

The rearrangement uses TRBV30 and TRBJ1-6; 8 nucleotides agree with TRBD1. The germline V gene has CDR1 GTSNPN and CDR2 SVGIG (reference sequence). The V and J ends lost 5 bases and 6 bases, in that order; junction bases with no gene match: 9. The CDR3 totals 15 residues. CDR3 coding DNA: TGTGCCTGGCGCAGGGGGCGTCTTGGTAATTCACCCCTCCACTTT. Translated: CAWRRGRLGNSPLHF. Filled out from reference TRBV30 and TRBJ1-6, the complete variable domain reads SQTIHQWPATLVQPVGSPLSLECTVEGTSNPNLYWYRQAAGRGLQLLFYSVGIGQISSEVPQNLSASRPQDRQFILSSKKLLLSDSGFYLCAWRRGRLGNSPLHFGNGTRLTVT.

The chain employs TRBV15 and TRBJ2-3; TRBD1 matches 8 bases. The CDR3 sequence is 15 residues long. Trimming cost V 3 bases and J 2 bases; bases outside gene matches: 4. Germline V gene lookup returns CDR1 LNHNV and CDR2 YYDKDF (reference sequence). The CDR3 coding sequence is TGTGCCACCAGCAGGGACAGGGAGGACACAGATACGCAGTATTTT. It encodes CATSRDREDTDTQYF.

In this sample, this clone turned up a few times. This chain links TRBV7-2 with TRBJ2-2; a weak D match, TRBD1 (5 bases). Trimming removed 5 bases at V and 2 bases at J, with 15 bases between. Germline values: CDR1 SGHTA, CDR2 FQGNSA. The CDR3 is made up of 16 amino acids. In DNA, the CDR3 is TGTGCCAGCAGCCCACATCAGGGCCCTAACACCGGGGAGCTGTTTTTT. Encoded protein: CASSPHQGPNTGELFF.

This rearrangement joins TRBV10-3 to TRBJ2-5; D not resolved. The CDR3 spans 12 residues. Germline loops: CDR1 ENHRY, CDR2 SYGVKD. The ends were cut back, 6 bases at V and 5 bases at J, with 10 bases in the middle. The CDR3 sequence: CAIRGGDETQYF. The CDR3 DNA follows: TGTGCCATCAGGGGTGGAGATGAGACCCAGTACTTC.

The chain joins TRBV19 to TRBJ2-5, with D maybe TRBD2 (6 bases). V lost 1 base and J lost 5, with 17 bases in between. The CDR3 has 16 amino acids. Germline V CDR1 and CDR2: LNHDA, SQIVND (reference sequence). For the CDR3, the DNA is TGTGCCAGTAGTATAGGTTTGGGGGACTTGGGGGAGACCCAGTACTTC. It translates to CASSIGLGDLGETQYF.

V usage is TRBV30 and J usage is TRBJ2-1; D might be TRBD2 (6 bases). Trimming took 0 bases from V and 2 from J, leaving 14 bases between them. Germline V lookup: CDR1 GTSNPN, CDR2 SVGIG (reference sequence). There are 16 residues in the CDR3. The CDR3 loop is CAWSVPRTGAYNEQFF. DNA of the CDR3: TGTGCCTGGAGTGTACCACGAACGGGGGCCTACAATGAGCAGTTCTTC.

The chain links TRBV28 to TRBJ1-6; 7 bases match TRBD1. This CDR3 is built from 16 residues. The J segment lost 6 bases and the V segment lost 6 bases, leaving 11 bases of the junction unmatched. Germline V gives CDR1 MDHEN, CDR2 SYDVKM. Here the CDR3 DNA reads TGTGCCAGCAGCATAGCGGGACAGCCTTTTAATTCACCCCTCCACTTT. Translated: CASSIAGQPFNSPLHF.